Following are 14 T cell receptor beta chains from one sample sequenced in a study of beta chain features in type 1 diabetes. Reverse transcription of all isolated RNA meant that expressed TCRB transcripts were sequenced. This table comes from immunoSEQ multiplex PCR, and its TCRdb copy is limited to in-frame clones, with some not included. The sample includes fewer than 650,000 clones, about 16% of them seen just once. Sequencing input: naive CD4+ T cells from blood. These receptor sequences come from a man in his late teens or twenties in good health.

As concerns this clone: Additional DNA sequences in this sample encode the identical CDR3. CDR3 sequence (DNA): TGTGCCAGCAGTCGAGGACAGGGATCCTACGAGCAGTACTTC. It translates to CASSRGQGSYEQYF. The J gene is TRBJ2-7, the V gene TRBV6-5, with TRBD1 matching 8 bases. After removal of 5 bases from V and 1 base from J, the junction contained 4 bases not matched to a gene. Germline assignment: CDR1 MNHEY and CDR2 SVGAGI. The CDR3 extends over 14 amino acids.

This clone has just a few counts. The CDR3 region is CASSKQPSTDTQYF. CDR3 nucleotides: TGTGCCAGCAGTAAACAACCTAGCACAGATACGCAGTATTTT. V and J are TRBV6-5 and TRBJ2-3, with no clear D. CDR1 and CDR2 (germline): MNHEY, SVGAGI. The V end was cut by 5 bases, the J end by 0 bases, with 9 bases between. CDR3 length equals 14 residues.

The gene calls are TRBV9 and TRBJ1-6, with D maybe TRBD1 (5 bases). The CDR3 length is 17 residues. Germline V gene sequence: CDR1 SGDLS, CDR2 YYNGEE. V lost 0 bases and J 7 bases, leaving 17 bases between the germline ends. CDR3 DNA sequence: TGTGCCAGCAGCGTAGGAGGGGTTTGGGATTTGAATTCACCCCTCCACTTT. Protein sequence: CASSVGGVWDLNSPLHF.

The chain has TRBV5-1 and TRBJ1-1, with 10 bases that match TRBD1. Germline lookup yields CDR1 SGHRS and CDR2 YFSETQ. With 0 bases clipped from V and 7 bases from J, the junction kept 6 bases outside the gene matches. The CDR3 is 15 residues long. DNA for the CDR3: TGCGCCAGCAGCTTGGGACAGGGGGCGGGTGGTGAAGCTTTCTTT. Protein: CASSLGQGAGGEAFF.

This clone was picked up a small number of times. The chain links TRBV9 to TRBJ2-2; perhaps TRBD2 as D (5 bases). Germline V gives CDR1 SGDLS, CDR2 YYNGEE. V was clipped by 6 bases and J by 2 bases, with 8 bases between them. The CDR3 has 13 residues. In DNA form, the CDR3 reads TGTGCCAGCACACGGGATAACACCGGGGAGCTGTTTTTT. It specifies CASTRDNTGELFF.

The chain joins TRBV4-3 to TRBJ2-3, with D possibly being TRBD1 or TRBD2 (5 bases each). Germline loops: CDR1 LGHNA, CDR2 YSLEER. The CDR3 is made up of 14 amino acids. The germline V and J ends were trimmed by 6 bases and 4 bases, with 14 bases remaining between them. The CDR3 reads CASRNSQGADTQYF. The CDR3 nucleotides are TGCGCCAGCAGAAATAGTCAGGGAGCAGATACGCAGTATTTT.

The chain is built from TRBV30 and TRBJ2-4, with no clear D. This CDR3 is built from 14 residues. Germline CDR1 GTSNPN, CDR2 SVGIG (reference sequence). Between the trimmed V and J ends, which lost 0 bases and 2 bases, there was a span of 8 bases. DNA of the CDR3: TGTGCCTGGAGTGTCGCCACTTCCAAAAACATTCAGTACTTC. Its translation is CAWSVATSKNIQYF.

The chain carries TRBV19 and TRBJ2-1, with 16 bases aligning to TRBD2. The germline V gene has CDR1 LNHDA and CDR2 SQIVND (reference sequence). V was pared by 10 bases and J by 3 bases, with 9 bases of the junction left unmatched. The CDR3 runs 17 residues. Here the CDR3 reads CATSGTSGRVLYNEQFF. CDR3 coding DNA: TGTGCCACCTCCGGGACTAGCGGGAGGGTACTCTACAATGAGCAGTTCTTC.

This clone was seen more than once but under ten times. The V call is TRBV27, the J call TRBJ2-7; 8 bases agree with TRBD1. This CDR3 comprises 15 residues. The V gene's germline CDR1 is MNHEY and CDR2 SMNVEV (reference sequence). With V trimmed by 5 bases and J by 2 bases, 8 bases remained unmatched. CDR3 in DNA: TGTGCCAGCAGTCCGCAGGGGGCTGGGGCCTACGAGCAGTACTTC. Protein product: CASSPQGAGAYEQYF.

This rearrangement joins TRBV6-1 to TRBJ2-2, with D perhaps being TRBD1 or TRBD2 (5 bases each). CDR1 MNHNS and CDR2 SASEGT come from the germline V gene. V was pared by 2 bases and J by 4 bases, with 14 bases between. CDR3 length: 16 amino acids. The CDR3 here is CASSERAGRATGELFF. The DNA for the CDR3 is TGTGCCAGCAGTGAAAGGGCGGGCAGGGCCACCGGGGAGCTGTTTTTT.

The rearrangement uses TRBV27 and TRBJ1-2; tentative D call: TRBD1 (6 bases). Per the germline V gene, CDR1 is MNHEY and CDR2 is SMNVEV (reference sequence). Trimming left V 2 bases short and J 4 bases short, with 14 bases between. CDR3 length: 15 residues. The CDR3 spells CASSLKQGVGYGYTF. Here the CDR3 DNA reads TGTGCCAGCAGTTTAAAACAGGGTGTAGGCTATGGCTACACCTTC.

For the CDR3, the DNA is TGTGCCAGCTCACGAGGCCCCGGGACTAGCGCCTACGAGCAGTACTTC. Protein: CASSRGPGTSAYEQYF. The V call is TRBV18, the J call TRBJ2-7, with 10 bases aligning to TRBD2. In germline, CDR1 is KGHSH, CDR2 LQKENI. V was pared by 4 bases and J by 2 bases, with 8 bases of the junction left unmatched. The CDR3 extends over 16 amino acids. Drawing the rest from reference TRBV18 and TRBJ2-7, the complete variable domain is NAGVMQNPRHLVRRRGQEARLRCSPMKGHSHVYWYRQLPEEGLKFMVYLQKENIIDESGMPKERFSAEFPKEGPSILRIQQVVRGDSAAYFCASSRGPGTSAYEQYFGPGTRLTVT.

V usage is TRBV27 and J usage is TRBJ2-7; 9 nucleotides match TRBD1. The CDR3 contains 18 residues. V was pared by 3 bases and J by 6 bases, with 18 bases of the junction left unmatched. Germline V gene lookup returns CDR1 MNHEY and CDR2 SMNVEV (reference sequence). The CDR3 nucleotides are TGTGCCAGCAGTTTGAGACCGGGACAGGGTCCGAGGCTAACCGAGCAGTACTTC. Translated: CASSLRPGQGPRLTEQYF.

This clone was recorded only once. V is TRBV6-1 and J is TRBJ1-4; D is undetermined. V was cut by 6 bases and J by 8 bases, with 7 bases left in between. Germline values: CDR1 MNHNS, CDR2 SASEGT. This CDR3 region has 11 residues. The CDR3 sequence: CASRKGEKLFF. The CDR3 nucleotides are TGTGCCAGCAGGAAGGGAGAAAAACTGTTTTTT.